The 5 T cell receptor beta chains in this list originate from one sample, sequenced in a study of vaccination effects on CD4 cells after COVID-19. Which antigens these TCRs recognize remains unknown. Clones were read by immunoSEQ multiplex PCR, and TCRdb kept only the in-frame ones, dropping some. The sample yields 20,000 to 25,000 clones, about two thirds seen once. Ahead of sequencing, the ViraFEST assay grew antigen-specific CD4+ T cells using viral peptide pools. The culture ran for around nine days before CD4+ T cells were isolated. Vaccine recipients, nucleocapsid antibody negative, had no prior SARS-CoV-2 infection. Sample: CD4+ T cells from PBMCs cultured with HCoV-NL63 spike peptides, taken before COVID-19 vaccination. Source of these receptors: a human donor who received a COVID-19 vaccine.

This chain links TRBV6-5 with TRBJ1-6; TRBD1 matches 7 bases. The CDR3 has 13 residues. The ends lost 8 bases at V and 7 bases at J; junction bases unmatched: 5. CDR1 MNHEY and CDR2 SVGAGI come from the germline V gene. CDR3: CASYQGDNSPLHF. In DNA form, the CDR3 reads TGTGCCAGCTATCAGGGGGACAATTCACCCCTCCACTTT.

The chain couples TRBV5-1 to TRBJ2-5; D remains ambiguous. The CDR3 spans 13 residues. Per the germline V gene, CDR1 is SGHRS and CDR2 is YFSETQ. V was cut by 1 base and J by 0 bases, with 4 bases left in between. Here the CDR3 reads CASSLQDQETQYF. DNA of the CDR3: TGCGCCAGCAGCTTGCAGGACCAAGAGACCCAGTACTTC.

The chain links TRBV10-3 to TRBJ2-5, with TRBD1 identical over 10 bases. Germline trimming cut 9 bases from V and 6 bases from J; bases unmatched to any gene: 13. Germline CDR1 and CDR2: ENHRY and SYGVKD. The CDR3 length is 15 residues. The CDR3 nucleotides are TGTGCCATTTCGACAGGGGGCCCCGGAGGGCAGACCCAGTACTTC. Its protein is CAISTGGPGGQTQYF.

This chain connects TRBV5-1 to TRBJ2-3; D gene uncertain. Trimming cost V 0 bases and J 2 bases, with 10 bases left between them. In germline, CDR1 is SGHRS, CDR2 YFSETQ. This CDR3 has 15 amino acids. CDR3 protein: CASSLVGRSTDTQYF. The CDR3 DNA is TGCGCCAGCAGCTTGGTAGGCAGATCCACAGATACGCAGTATTTT.

The chain has TRBV5-1 and TRBJ1-4; 7 bases fit TRBD1. J was trimmed by 5 bases and V by 2 bases; bases with no gene match: 9. The CDR3 runs 16 residues. Germline V CDR1 and CDR2: SGHRS, YFSETQ. The CDR3 is CASSLGQTGVNEKLFF. The CDR3, as DNA: TGCGCCAGCAGCTTAGGCCAAACAGGGGTGAATGAAAAACTGTTTTTT.